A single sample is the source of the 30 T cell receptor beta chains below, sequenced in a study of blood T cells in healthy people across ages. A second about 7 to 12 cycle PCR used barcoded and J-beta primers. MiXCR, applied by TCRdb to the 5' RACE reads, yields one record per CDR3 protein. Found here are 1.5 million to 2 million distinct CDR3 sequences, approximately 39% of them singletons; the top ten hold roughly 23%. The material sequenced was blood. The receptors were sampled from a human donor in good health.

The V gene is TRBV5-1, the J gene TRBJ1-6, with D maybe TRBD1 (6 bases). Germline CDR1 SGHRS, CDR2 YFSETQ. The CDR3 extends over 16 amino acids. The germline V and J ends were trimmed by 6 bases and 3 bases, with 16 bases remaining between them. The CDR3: CASTYGRDNYNSPLHF. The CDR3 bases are TGCGCCAGCACCTATGGCCGGGACAACTATAATTCACCCCTCCACTTT. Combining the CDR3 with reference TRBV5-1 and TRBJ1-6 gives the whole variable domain KAGVTQTPRYLIKTRGQQVTLSCSPISGHRSVSWYQQTPGQGLQFLFEYFSETQRNKGNFPGRFSGRQFSNSRSEMNVSTLELGDSALYLCASTYGRDNYNSPLHFGNGTRLTVT.

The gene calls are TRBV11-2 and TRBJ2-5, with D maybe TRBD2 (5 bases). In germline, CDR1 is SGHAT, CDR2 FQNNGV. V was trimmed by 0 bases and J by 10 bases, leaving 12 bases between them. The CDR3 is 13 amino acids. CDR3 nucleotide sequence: TGTGCCAGCAGCTTAGAGCGCGGAGAGGGCCAGTACTTC. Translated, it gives CASSLERGEGQYF.

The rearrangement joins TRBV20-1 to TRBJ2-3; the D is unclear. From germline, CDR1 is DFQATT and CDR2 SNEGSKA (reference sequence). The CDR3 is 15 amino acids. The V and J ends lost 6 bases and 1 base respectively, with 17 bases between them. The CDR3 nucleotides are TGCAGTGCCAAAAACGTCCCGGATCGCACAGATACGCAGTATTTT. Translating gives CSAKNVPDRTDTQYF.

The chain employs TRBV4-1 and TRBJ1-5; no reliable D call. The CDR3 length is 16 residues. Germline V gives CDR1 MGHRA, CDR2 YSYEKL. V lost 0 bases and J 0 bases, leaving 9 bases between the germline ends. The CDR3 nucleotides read TGCGCCAGCAGCCAAGAGGGTTCGGGTAGCAATCAGCCCCAGCATTTT. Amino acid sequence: CASSQEGSGSNQPQHF.

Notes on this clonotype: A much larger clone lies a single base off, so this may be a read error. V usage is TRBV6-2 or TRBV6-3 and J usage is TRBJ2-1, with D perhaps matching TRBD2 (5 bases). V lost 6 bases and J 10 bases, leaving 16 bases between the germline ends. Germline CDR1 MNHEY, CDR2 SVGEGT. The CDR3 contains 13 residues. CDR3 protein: CASSRDSLYEQFF. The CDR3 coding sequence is TGTGCCAGCAGCCGGGATTCCCTCTACGAGCAGTTCTTC.

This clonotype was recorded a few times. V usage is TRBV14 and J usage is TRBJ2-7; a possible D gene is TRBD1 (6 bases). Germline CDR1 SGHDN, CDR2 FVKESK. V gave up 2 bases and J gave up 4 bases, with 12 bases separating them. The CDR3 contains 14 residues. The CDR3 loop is CASSQIDRLYEQYF. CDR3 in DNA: TGTGCCAGCAGCCAAATCGACAGGCTATACGAGCAGTACTTC.

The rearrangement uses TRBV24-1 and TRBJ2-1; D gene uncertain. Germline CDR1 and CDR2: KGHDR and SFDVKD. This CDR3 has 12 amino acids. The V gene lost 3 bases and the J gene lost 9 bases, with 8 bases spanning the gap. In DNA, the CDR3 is TGTGCCACCAGTGATCGGACCAGTGAGCAGTTCTTC. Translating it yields CATSDRTSEQFF.

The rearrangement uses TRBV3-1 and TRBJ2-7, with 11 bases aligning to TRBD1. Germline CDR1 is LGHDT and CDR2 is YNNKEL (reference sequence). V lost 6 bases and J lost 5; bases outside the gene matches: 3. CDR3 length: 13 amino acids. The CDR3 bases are TGTGCCAGCAGGAAGGGACAGGGGGACGAGCAGTACTTC. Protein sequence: CASRKGQGDEQYF.

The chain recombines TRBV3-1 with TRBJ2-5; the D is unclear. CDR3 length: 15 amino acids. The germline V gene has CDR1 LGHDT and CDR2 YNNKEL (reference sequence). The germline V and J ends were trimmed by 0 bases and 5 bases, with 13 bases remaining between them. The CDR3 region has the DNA TGTGCCAGCAGCCAAGATCTTGGGGTTTGGGAGACCCAGTACTTC. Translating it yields CASSQDLGVWETQYF.

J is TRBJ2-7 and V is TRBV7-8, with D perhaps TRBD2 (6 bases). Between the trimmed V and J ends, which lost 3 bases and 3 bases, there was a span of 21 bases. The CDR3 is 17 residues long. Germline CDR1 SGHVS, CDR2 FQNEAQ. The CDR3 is CASSFFRTRGRYYEQYF. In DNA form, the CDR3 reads TGTGCCAGCAGCTTTTTCCGGACCCGGGGGAGATACTACGAGCAGTACTTC.

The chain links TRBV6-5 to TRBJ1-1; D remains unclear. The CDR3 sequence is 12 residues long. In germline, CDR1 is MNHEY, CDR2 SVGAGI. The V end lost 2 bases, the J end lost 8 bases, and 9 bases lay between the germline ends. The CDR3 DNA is TGTGCCAGCAGTTACGGTGCAGGAGAAGCTTTCTTT. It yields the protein CASSYGAGEAFF.

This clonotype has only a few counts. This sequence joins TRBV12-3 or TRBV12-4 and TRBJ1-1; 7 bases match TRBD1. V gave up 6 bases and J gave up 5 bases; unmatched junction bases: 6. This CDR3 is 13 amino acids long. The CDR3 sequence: CASRTTGETEAFF. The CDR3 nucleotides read TGTGCCAGCAGAACCACAGGGGAGACTGAAGCTTTCTTT.

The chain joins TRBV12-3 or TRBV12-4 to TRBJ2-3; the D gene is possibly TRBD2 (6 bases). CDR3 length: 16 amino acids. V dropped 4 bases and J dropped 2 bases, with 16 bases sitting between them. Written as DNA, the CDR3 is TGTGCCAGCAGTTCCATAGCGTGGGGACTCACAGATACGCAGTATTTT. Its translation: CASSSIAWGLTDTQYF.

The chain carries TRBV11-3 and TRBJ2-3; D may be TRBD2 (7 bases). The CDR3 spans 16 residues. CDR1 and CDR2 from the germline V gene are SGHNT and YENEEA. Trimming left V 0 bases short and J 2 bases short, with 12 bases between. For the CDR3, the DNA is TGTGCCAGCAGCTTAGATCGGGGGGCCCTCACAGATACGCAGTATTTT. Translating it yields CASSLDRGALTDTQYF.

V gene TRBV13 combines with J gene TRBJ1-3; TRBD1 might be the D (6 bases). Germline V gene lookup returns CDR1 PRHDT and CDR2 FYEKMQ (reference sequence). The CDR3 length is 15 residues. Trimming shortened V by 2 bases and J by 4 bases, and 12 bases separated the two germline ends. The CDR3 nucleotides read TGTGCCAGCAGCTTACGGGGGGCCACAGGAAACACCATATATTTT. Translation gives CASSLRGATGNTIYF.

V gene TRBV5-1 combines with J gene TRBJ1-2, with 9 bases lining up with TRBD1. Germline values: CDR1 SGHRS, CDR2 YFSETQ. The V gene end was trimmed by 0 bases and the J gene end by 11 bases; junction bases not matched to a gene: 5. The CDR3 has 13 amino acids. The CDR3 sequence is CASSLEQGASYTF. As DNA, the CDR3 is TGCGCCAGCAGCTTGGAACAGGGGGCGAGTTACACCTTC.

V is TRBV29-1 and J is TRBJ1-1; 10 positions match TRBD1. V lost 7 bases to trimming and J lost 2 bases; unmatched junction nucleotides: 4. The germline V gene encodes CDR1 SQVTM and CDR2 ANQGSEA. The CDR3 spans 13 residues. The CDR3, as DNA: TGCAGCGGCCGGACAGGGGGAAACACTGAAGCTTTCTTT. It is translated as CSGRTGGNTEAFF.

The CDR3 nucleotides read TGTGCCTGGAGGGTGGGGCAAGGACTGCTATACAATGAGCAGTTCTTC. This sequence encodes CAWRVGQGLLYNEQFF. This chain uses TRBV30 with TRBJ2-1, with D possibly being TRBD1 or TRBD2 (5 bases each). V gave up 3 bases and J gave up 4 bases, with 19 bases separating them. Germline lookup yields CDR1 GTSNPN and CDR2 SVGIG (reference sequence). The CDR3 runs 16 residues.

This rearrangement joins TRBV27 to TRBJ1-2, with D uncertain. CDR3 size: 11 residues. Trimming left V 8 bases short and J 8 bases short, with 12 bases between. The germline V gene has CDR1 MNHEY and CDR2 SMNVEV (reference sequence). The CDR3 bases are TGTGCCAGCTGGGCCCCGGAGGGCTACACCTTC. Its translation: CASWAPEGYTF.

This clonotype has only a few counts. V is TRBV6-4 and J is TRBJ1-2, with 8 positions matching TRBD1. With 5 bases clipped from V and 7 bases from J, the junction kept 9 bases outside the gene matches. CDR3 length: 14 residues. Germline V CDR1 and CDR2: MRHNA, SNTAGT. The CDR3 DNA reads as TGTGCCAGCAGTCCCTCGGGACAGGCCTCTGGCTACACCTTC. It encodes CASSPSGQASGYTF.

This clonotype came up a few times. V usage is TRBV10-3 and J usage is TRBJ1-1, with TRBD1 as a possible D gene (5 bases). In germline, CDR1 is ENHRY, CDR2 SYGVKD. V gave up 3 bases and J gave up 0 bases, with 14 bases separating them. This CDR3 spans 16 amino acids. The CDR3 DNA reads TGTGCCATCAGTGATAGGAACAGGAGAATGAACACTGAAGCTTTCTTT. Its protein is CAISDRNRRMNTEAFF.

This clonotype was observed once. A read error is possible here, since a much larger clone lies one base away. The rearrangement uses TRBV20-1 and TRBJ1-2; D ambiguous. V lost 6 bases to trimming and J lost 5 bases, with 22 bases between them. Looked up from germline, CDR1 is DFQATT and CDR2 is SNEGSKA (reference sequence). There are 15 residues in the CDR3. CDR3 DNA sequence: TGCAGTGCCCTAGGGCCAGCCACTTTACGGTATGGCTACACCTTC. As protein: CSALGPATLRYGYTF.

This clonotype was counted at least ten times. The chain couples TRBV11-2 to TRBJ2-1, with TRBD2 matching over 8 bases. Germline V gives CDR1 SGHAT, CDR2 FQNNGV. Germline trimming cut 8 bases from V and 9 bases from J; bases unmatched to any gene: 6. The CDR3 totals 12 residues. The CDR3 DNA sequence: TGTGCCAGCGGGGGACTAGAGGGTGAGCAGTTCTTC. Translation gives CASGGLEGEQFF.

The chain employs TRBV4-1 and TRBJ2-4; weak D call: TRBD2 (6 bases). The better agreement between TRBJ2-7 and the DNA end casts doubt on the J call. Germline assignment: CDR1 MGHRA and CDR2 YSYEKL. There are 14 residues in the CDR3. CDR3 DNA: TGCGCCAGCAGCCACGGGACTGTTCTCTACGAGCAGTACTTC. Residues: CASSHGTVLYEQYF.

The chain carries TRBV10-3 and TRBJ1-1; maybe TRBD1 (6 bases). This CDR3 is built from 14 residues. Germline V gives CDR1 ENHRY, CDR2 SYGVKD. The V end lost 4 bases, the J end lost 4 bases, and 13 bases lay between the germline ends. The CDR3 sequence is CAISGGGAVTEAFF. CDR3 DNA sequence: TGTGCCATCAGTGGCGGGGGGGCTGTCACTGAAGCTTTCTTT.

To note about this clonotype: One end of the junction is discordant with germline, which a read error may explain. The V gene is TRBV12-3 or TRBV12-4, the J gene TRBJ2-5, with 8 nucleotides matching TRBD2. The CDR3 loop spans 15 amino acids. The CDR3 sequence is CACSLRSGSQETQYF. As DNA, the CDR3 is TGTGCCTGCAGTTTAAGGAGCGGGAGCCAAGAGACCCAGTACTTC.

The CDR3 DNA is TGTGCCAGCTCAGGGGACAGACACACTGAAGCTTTCTTT. The encoded protein is CASSGDRHTEAFF. This sequence joins TRBV18 and TRBJ1-1, with 7 nucleotides matching TRBD1. The junction had 3 bases not matched to a gene; V was cut back by 5 bases and J by 3 bases. This CDR3 is built from 13 residues. Germline loops: CDR1 KGHSH, CDR2 LQKENI. Based on the CDR3 plus reference TRBV18 and TRBJ1-1, the full variable domain is NAGVMQNPRHLVRRRGQEARLRCSPMKGHSHVYWYRQLPEEGLKFMVYLQKENIIDESGMPKERFSAEFPKEGPSILRIQQVVRGDSAAYFCASSGDRHTEAFFGQGTRLTVV.

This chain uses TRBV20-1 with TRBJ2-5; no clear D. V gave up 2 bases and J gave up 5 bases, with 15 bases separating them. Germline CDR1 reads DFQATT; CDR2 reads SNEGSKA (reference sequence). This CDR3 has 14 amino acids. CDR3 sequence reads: CSARYGGFGETQYF. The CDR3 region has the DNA TGCAGTGCTAGATATGGTGGTTTTGGGGAGACCCAGTACTTC.

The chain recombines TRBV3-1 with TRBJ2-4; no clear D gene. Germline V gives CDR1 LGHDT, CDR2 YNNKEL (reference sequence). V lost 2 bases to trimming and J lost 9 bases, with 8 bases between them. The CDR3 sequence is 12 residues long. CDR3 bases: TGTGCCAGCAGCCAATCTCCGGGCATTCAGTACTTC. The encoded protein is CASSQSPGIQYF.

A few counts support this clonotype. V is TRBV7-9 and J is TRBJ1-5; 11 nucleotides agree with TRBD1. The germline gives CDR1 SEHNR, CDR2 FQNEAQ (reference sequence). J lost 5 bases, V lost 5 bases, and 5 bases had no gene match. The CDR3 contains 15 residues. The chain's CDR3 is CASSIGTGGDQPQHF. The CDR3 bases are TGTGCCAGCAGCATCGGGACAGGGGGAGATCAGCCCCAGCATTTT.